A single sample is the source of the 22 T cell receptor beta chains below, sequenced in a study of identical twins. From the 5' RACE reads, TCRdb called clonotypes with MiXCR, one entry per CDR3 protein. This table has 500,000 to 550,000 distinct CDR3 sequences, about 20% appearing once. These sequences were also reported in another study, on T cells expressing NK-cell markers.

The sequencing sample was made of CD4+ T cells sorted from blood. The receptor source for this set is a woman between 18 and 30 years old in good health.

The chain links TRBV7-2 to TRBJ1-1; TRBD1 matches 9 bases. Germline trimming cut 6 bases from V and 3 bases from J; bases unmatched to any gene: 2. CDR1 and CDR2 (germline): SGHTA, FQGNSA. CDR3 size: 13 residues. The CDR3 is CASRGQGYTEAFF. The CDR3 nucleotides read TGTGCCAGCAGAGGACAGGGGTACACTGAAGCTTTCTTT.

V is TRBV4-3 and J is TRBJ2-6; D call uncertain. Trimming removed 0 bases from V and 4 bases from J, with 10 bases in between. CDR3 length: 16 residues. Germline CDR1 is LGHNA and CDR2 is YSLEER. The CDR3 bases are TGCGCCAGCAGCCAAGATGCAGGTCTGGGGGCCAACGTCCTGACTTTC. Encoded protein: CASSQDAGLGANVLTF.

The chain carries TRBV24-1 and TRBJ2-1, with 15 bases fitting TRBD2. CDR3 size: 16 residues. V was clipped by 2 bases and J by 8 bases; unmatched bases: 3. CDR1 and CDR2 from the germline V gene are KGHDR and SFDVKD. The CDR3 DNA reads as TGTGCCACCAGTGATTCCGGACTAGCGGGAGGGGATGAGCAGTTCTTC. Encoded protein: CATSDSGLAGGDEQFF.

This clonotype was recorded a few times. The chain links TRBV7-2 to TRBJ2-5; either TRBD1 or TRBD2 may fit D (6 bases each). The germline V gene encodes CDR1 SGHTA and CDR2 FQGNSA. Trimming stripped 0 bases from V and 3 bases from J, with 14 bases between. The CDR3 consists of 16 residues. The chain's CDR3 is CASSLARIRGEETQYF. DNA of the CDR3: TGTGCCAGCAGCTTAGCGAGGATTAGGGGGGAAGAGACCCAGTACTTC.

This clonotype was detected only a few times. The DNA for the CDR3 is TGTGCCAGCAGCCGTAGCGGTCGCACAGATACGCAGTATTTT. As protein: CASSRSGRTDTQYF. The gene calls are TRBV5-4 and TRBJ2-3; D possibly corresponds to TRBD2 (6 bases). Per the germline V gene, CDR1 is SGHNT and CDR2 is YYREEE (reference sequence). The CDR3 consists of 14 residues. Trimming stripped 4 bases from V and 1 base from J, with 10 bases between.

This clonotype was counted between two and nine times. The CDR3 bases are TGTGCCAGCAGCTTGCTTGTACAGGGGAACACTGAAGCTTTCTTT. Its protein is CASSLLVQGNTEAFF. The V and J genes are TRBV5-5 and TRBJ1-1, with D perhaps matching TRBD1 (6 bases). The CDR3 sequence is 15 residues long. Germline V gene lookup returns CDR1 SGHKS and CDR2 YYEKEE (reference sequence). V dropped 1 base and J dropped 1 base, with 11 bases sitting between them.

The rearrangement joins TRBV20-1 to TRBJ2-5; D unresolved. This CDR3 is 12 amino acids long. V lost 2 bases and J 5 bases, leaving 9 bases between the germline ends. CDR1 is DFQATT, CDR2 SNEGSKA, per germline (reference sequence). The CDR3 protein is CSARPLEETQYF. The CDR3 DNA follows: TGCAGTGCTAGACCACTGGAGGAGACCCAGTACTTC.

The chain couples TRBV7-9 to TRBJ2-7, with 7 bases matching TRBD1. The CDR3 runs to 16 residues. Germline CDR1 reads SEHNR; CDR2 reads FQNEAQ (reference sequence). V lost 5 bases, J lost 4 bases, and 14 bases stayed unmatched. The CDR3 nucleotides are TGTGCCAGCAGCATTAAATGGGACAGCTTACCGTACGAGCAGTACTTC. It codes for CASSIKWDSLPYEQYF. The variable domain in full, completed from reference TRBV7-9 and TRBJ2-7, reads DTGVSQNPRHKITKRGQNVTFRCDPISEHNRLYWYRQTLGQGPEFLTYFQNEAQLEKSRLLSDRFSAERPKGSFSTLEIQRTEQGDSAMYLCASSIKWDSLPYEQYFGPGTRLTVT.

This clonotype was detected a few times. This chain links TRBV4-3 with TRBJ2-7; D ambiguous. Trimming removed 1 base at V and 3 bases at J, with 10 bases between. The germline V gene has CDR1 LGHNA and CDR2 YSLEER. CDR3 size: 14 residues. The CDR3 region is CASSQADRLYEQYF. CDR3 DNA: TGCGCCAGCAGCCAAGCGGATCGGCTCTACGAGCAGTACTTC.

V is TRBV29-1 and J is TRBJ2-2; 11 bases map to TRBD2. V dropped 6 bases and J dropped 4; count of bases not matched to a gene: 10. This CDR3 spans 16 amino acids. The germline gives CDR1 SQVTM, CDR2 ANQGSEA. The chain's CDR3 is CSVPATSGGSTGELFF. In DNA, the CDR3 is TGCAGCGTCCCTGCTACTAGCGGGGGCTCCACCGGGGAGCTGTTTTTT.

This chain uses TRBV15 with TRBJ2-1; D is possibly TRBD1 (6 bases). This CDR3 has 16 amino acids. V was shortened by 5 bases and J by 0 bases, with 14 bases between the two germline ends. Germline assignment: CDR1 LNHNV and CDR2 YYDKDF (reference sequence). CDR3 DNA sequence: TGTGCCACCAGCCCCCCACAGGGAGACTCCTACAATGAGCAGTTCTTC. This encodes CATSPPQGDSYNEQFF. Combining the CDR3 with reference TRBV15 and TRBJ2-1 gives the whole variable domain DAMVIQNPRYQVTQFGKPVTLSCSQTLNHNVMYWYQQKSSQAPKLLFHYYDKDFNNEADTPDNFQSRRPNTSFCFLDIRSPGLGDTAMYLCATSPPQGDSYNEQFFGPGTRLTVL.

The rearrangement uses TRBV12-3 or TRBV12-4 and TRBJ1-5; D perhaps matches TRBD1 (6 bases). CDR3 length: 16 residues. Trimming removed 6 bases at V and 5 bases at J, with 20 bases between. CDR3 nucleotides: TGTGCCAGCAGCTACTCACGGAGGGGGGAGGATCAGCCCCAGCATTTT. Encoded protein: CASSYSRRGEDQPQHF.

This clonotype was counted ten times or more. A junction end diverges from the germline sequence, so it may reflect a read error. This chain connects TRBV7-7 to TRBJ2-5; no clear D. CDR3 size: 13 residues. Germline V lookup: CDR1 SSHAT, CDR2 FNYEAQ (reference sequence). The CDR3 bases are TGTGCTAGCAGCCCCATACCCGCAGAGACCCAGTACTTC. This codes for CASSPIPAETQYF.

This clonotype came up a few times. The chain has TRBV6-1 and TRBJ1-4, with D unresolved. The CDR3 length is 13 residues. The germline CDR1 and CDR2 sequences are MNHNS and SASEGT. Trimming removed 8 bases from V and 6 bases from J, with 13 bases in between. The CDR3: CASRRQTDEKLFF. For the CDR3, the DNA is TGTGCCAGCCGGCGTCAGACGGATGAAAAACTGTTTTTT.

This sequence joins TRBV5-1 and TRBJ2-7; D is unclear. CDR1 SGHRS and CDR2 YFSETQ come from the germline V gene. V was pared by 2 bases and J by 4 bases, with 16 bases between. The CDR3 spans 15 residues. The CDR3, as DNA: TGCGCCAGCAGCTTTGAGACAAGGCGGCCGTACGAGCAGTACTTC. As protein: CASSFETRRPYEQYF.

Only a few counts were recorded for this clonotype. The chain employs TRBV20-1 and TRBJ2-3; 10 nucleotides match TRBD1. The CDR3 loop spans 20 amino acids. Unmatched junction bases numbered 19, after V lost 2 bases and J lost 2 bases. CDR1 is DFQATT and CDR2 is SNEGSKA in the germline V gene (reference sequence). CDR3 coding DNA: TGCAGTGCTAGACCCACACCGGGACAGGGGCCTAGCACCTACACAGATACGCAGTATTTT. This sequence encodes CSARPTPGQGPSTYTDTQYF.

The chain carries TRBV6-2 or TRBV6-3 and TRBJ2-5; D possibly corresponds to TRBD2 (5 bases). In germline, CDR1 is MNHEY, CDR2 SVGEGT. V lost 8 bases and J 1 base, leaving 14 bases between the germline ends. This CDR3 contains 14 residues. The CDR3 is CASVETGIQETQYF. CDR3 bases: TGTGCCAGCGTCGAGACGGGAATCCAAGAGACCCAGTACTTC.

This clonotype was seen repeatedly, ten times or more. The chain joins TRBV20-1 to TRBJ1-2, with D tentatively TRBD1 (5 bases). Germline V CDR1 and CDR2: DFQATT, SNEGSKA (reference sequence). This CDR3 comprises 12 residues. The V and J ends lost 5 bases and 4 bases respectively, with 11 bases between them. CDR3 nucleotides: TGCAGTGCTGCCGGGACGGGCTATGGCTACACCTTC. It is translated as CSAAGTGYGYTF.

This clonotype was detected a few times. V usage is TRBV5-4 and J usage is TRBJ1-2; perhaps TRBD1 as D (5 bases). The CDR3 spans 14 residues. V was trimmed by 3 bases and J by 4 bases, leaving 13 bases between them. Germline V gives CDR1 SGHNT, CDR2 YYREEE (reference sequence). CDR3 coding DNA: TGTGCCAGCAGCTCCGCACAGGACGCCTATGGCTACACCTTC. Its protein product is CASSSAQDAYGYTF.

This clonotype was seen repeatedly, ten times or more. The CDR3 sequence is CASSPGPASGANVLTF. The DNA for the CDR3 is TGTGCCAGCAGCCCGGGTCCGGCATCTGGGGCCAACGTCCTGACTTTC. This chain connects TRBV6-1 to TRBJ2-6; the D is unclear. Germline V gene lookup returns CDR1 MNHNS and CDR2 SASEGT. The V and J ends lost 6 bases and 1 base respectively, with 13 bases between them. The CDR3 has 16 residues.

The chain is built from TRBV20-1 and TRBJ1-4; D is possibly TRBD1 (5 bases). The CDR3 has 14 amino acids. Germline lookup yields CDR1 DFQATT and CDR2 SNEGSKA (reference sequence). With 0 bases removed from V and 7 bases from J, the gap between germline ends came to 12 bases. The CDR3 is CSARDLGAGEKLFF. The DNA for the CDR3 is TGCAGTGCTAGAGATTTAGGGGCTGGTGAAAAACTGTTTTTT.

This CDR3 reads CAWDRDASYEQYF. CDR3 nucleotide sequence: TGTGCCTGGGACCGGGACGCCTCCTACGAGCAGTACTTC. The chain has TRBV30 and TRBJ2-7, with D possibly being TRBD1 or TRBD2 (5 bases each). The CDR3 is made up of 13 amino acids. Germline V lookup: CDR1 GTSNPN, CDR2 SVGIG (reference sequence). Trimming stripped 5 bases from V and 0 bases from J, with 11 bases between. Full variable domain (remainder filled in from reference TRBV30 and TRBJ2-7): SQTIHQWPATLVQPVGSPLSLECTVEGTSNPNLYWYRQAAGRGLQLLFYSVGIGQISSEVPQNLSASRPQDRQFILSSKKLLLSDSGFYLCAWDRDASYEQYFGPGTRLTVT.